Sequencing of this TCR beta chain was carried out in a study of T cell responses to AZD1222 COVID-19 vaccine. TCRdb keeps only in-frame clones here, not all; method: immunoSEQ multiplex PCR. The repertoire holds some 170,000 clones, with around 90% as singletons. The CDR3 runs to 13 residues. Germline trimming cut 6 bases from V and 1 base from J; bases unmatched to any gene: 4. The V gene's germline CDR1 is SQVTM and CDR2 ANQGSEA. Points on this clone: Its antigen is as yet unknown.

Study-level findings and limits: Mostly white British, mostly female donors; authors suggested clonal diversity may be underestimated.

The rearrangement joins TRBV29-1 to TRBJ1-1, with 8 bases identical to TRBD1. The clonotype was recovered from an adult in good health. The sample consisted of peripheral blood, taken on day 0 of AZD1222 vaccination. The CDR3 nucleotides are TGCAGCGTCGACAGGGGAAGGAACACTGAAGCTTTCTTT. Translation: CSVDRGRNTEAFF.